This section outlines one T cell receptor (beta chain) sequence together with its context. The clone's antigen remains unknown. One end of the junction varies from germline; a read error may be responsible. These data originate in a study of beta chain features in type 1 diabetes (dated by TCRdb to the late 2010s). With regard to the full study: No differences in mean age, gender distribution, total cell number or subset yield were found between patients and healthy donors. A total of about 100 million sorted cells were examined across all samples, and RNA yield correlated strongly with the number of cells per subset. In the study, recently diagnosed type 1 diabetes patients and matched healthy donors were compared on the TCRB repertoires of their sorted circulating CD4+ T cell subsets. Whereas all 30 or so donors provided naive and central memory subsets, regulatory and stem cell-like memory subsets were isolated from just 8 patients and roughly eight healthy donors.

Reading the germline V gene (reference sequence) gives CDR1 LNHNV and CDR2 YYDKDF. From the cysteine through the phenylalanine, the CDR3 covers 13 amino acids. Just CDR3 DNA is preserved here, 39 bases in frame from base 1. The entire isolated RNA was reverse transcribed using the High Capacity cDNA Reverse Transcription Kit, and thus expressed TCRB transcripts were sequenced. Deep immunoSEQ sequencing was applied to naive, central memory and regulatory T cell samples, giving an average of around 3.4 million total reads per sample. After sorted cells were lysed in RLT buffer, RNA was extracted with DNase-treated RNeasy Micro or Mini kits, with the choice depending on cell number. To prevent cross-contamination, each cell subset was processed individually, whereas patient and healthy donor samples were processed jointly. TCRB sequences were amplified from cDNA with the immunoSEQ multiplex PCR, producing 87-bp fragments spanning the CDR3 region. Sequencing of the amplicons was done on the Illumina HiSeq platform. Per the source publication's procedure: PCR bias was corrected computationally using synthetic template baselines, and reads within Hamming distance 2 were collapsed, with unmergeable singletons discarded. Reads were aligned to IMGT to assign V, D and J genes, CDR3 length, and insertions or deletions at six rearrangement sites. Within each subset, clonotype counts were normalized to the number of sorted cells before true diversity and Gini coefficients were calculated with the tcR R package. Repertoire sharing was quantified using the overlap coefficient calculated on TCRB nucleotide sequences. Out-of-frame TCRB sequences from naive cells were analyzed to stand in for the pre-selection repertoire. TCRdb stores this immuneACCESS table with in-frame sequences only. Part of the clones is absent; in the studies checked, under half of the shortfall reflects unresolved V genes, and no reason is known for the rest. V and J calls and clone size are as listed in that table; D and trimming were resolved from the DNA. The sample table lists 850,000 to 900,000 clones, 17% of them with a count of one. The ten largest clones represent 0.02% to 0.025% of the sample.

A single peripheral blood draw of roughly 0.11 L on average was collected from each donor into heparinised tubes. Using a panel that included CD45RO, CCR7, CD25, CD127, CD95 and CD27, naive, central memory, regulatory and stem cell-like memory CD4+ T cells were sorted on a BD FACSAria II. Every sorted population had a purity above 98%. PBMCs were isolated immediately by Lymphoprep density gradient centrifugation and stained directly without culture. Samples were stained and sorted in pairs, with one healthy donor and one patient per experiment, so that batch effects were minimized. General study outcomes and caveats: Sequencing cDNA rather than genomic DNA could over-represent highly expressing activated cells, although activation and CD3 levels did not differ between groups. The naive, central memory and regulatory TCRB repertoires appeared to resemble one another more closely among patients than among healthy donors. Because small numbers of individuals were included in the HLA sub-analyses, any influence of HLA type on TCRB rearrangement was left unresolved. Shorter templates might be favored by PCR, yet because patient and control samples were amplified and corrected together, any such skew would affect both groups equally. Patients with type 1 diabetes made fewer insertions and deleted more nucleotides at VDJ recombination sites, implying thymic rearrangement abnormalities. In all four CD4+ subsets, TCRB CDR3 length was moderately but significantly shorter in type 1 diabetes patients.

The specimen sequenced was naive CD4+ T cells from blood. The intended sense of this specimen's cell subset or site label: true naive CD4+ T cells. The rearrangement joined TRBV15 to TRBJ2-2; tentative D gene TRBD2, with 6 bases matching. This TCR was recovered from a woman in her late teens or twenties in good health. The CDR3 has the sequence CATSRDLDGGLFF. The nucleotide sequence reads TGTGCCACCAGCAGAGATCTCGACGGGGGGCTGTTTTTT. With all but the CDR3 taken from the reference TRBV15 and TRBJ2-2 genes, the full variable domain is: DAMVIQNPRYQVTQFGKPVTLSCSQTLNHNVMYWYQQKSSQAPKLLFHYYDKDFNNEADTPDNFQSRRPNTSFCFLDIRSPGLGDTAMYLCATSRDLDGGLFFGEGSRLTVL.